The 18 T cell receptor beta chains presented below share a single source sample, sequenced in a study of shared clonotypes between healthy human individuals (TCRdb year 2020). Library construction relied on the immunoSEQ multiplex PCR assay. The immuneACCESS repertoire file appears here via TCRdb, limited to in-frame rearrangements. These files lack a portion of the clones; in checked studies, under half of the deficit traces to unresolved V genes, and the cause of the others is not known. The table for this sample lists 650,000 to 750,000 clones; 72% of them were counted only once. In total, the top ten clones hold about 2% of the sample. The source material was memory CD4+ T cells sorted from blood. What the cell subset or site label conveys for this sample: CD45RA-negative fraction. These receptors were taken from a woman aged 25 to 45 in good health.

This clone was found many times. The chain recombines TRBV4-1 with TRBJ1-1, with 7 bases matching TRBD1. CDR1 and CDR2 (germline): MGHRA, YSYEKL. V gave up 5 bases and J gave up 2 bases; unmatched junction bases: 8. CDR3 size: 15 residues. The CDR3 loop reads CASSDLGGSNTEAFF. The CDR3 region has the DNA TGCGCCAGCAGCGATTTAGGGGGCAGTAACACTGAAGCTTTCTTT.

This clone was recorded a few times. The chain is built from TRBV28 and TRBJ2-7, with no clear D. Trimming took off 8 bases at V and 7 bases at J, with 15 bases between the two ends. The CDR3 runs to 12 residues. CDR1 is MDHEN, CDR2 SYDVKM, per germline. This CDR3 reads CASSGPVGEQYF. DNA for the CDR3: TGTGCCAGCTCAGGTCCCGTCGGGGAGCAGTACTTC.

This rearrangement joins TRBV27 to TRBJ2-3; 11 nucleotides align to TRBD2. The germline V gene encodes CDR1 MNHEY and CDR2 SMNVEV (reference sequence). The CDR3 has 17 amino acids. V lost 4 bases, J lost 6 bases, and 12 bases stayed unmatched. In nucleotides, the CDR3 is TGTGCCAGCAGTTCCCGGACTAGCGGGTTGTATGTGGATACGCAGTATTTT. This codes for CASSSRTSGLYVDTQYF.

The CDR3 sequence: CASSQPDRGRSEQYF. For the CDR3, the DNA is TGCGCCAGCAGCCAGCCGGACAGGGGTCGAAGCGAGCAGTACTTC. This rearrangement joins TRBV4-1 to TRBJ2-7; TRBD1 matches at 9 bases. V lost 3 bases, J lost 6 bases, and 9 bases stayed unmatched. Germline values: CDR1 MGHRA, CDR2 YSYEKL. The CDR3 consists of 15 residues.

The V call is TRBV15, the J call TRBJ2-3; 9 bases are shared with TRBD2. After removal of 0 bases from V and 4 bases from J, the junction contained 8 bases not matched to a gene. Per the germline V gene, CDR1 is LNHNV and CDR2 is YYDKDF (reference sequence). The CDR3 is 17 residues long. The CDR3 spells CATSRELAGKAADTQYF. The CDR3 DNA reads TGTGCCACCAGCAGAGAACTAGCGGGTAAGGCAGCAGATACGCAGTATTTT.

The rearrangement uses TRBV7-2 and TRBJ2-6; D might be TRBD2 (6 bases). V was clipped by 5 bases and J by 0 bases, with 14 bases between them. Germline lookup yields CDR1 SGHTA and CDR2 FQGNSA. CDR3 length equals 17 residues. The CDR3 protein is CASSPRLGGSGANVLTF. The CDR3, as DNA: TGTGCCAGCAGCCCAAGACTAGGAGGCTCTGGGGCCAACGTCCTGACTTTC.

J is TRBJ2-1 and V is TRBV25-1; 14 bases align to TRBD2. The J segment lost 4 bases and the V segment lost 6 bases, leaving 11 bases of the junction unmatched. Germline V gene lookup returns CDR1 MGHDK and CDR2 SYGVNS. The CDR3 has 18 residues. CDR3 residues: CASSQVGLAGVTYNEQFF. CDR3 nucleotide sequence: TGTGCCAGCAGCCAGGTGGGACTAGCGGGAGTTACGTACAATGAGCAGTTCTTC.

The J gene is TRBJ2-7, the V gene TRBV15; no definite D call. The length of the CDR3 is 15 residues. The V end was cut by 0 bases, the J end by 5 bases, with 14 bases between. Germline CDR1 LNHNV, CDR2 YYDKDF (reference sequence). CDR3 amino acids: CATSRDPRPENEQYF. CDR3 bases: TGTGCCACCAGCAGAGACCCCCGTCCAGAAAACGAGCAGTACTTC.

CDR3 amino acids: CASSVGVSYEQYF. DNA of the CDR3: TGTGCCAGCAGTGTGGGGGTATCCTACGAGCAGTACTTC. The chain joins TRBV6-1 to TRBJ2-7; D tentatively fits TRBD1 or TRBD2 (5 bases each). The CDR3 is 13 amino acids. Germline lookup yields CDR1 MNHNS and CDR2 SASEGT. Trimming took 4 bases from V and 1 from J, leaving 8 bases between them.

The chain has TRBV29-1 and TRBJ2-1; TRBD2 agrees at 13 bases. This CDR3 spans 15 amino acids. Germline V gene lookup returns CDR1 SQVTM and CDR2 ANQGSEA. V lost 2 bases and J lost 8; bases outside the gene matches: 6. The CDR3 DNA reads TGCAGCGTTGAACGGACTAGCGGGAGTTCGGATGAGCAGTTCTTC. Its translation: CSVERTSGSSDEQFF.

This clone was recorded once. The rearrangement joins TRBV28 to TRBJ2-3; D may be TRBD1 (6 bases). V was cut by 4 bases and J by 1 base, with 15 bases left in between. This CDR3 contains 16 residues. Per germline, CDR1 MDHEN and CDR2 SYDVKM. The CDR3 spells CASSSTLQGRTDTQYF. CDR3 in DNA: TGTGCCAGCAGTTCGACGTTGCAGGGGCGCACAGATACGCAGTATTTT.

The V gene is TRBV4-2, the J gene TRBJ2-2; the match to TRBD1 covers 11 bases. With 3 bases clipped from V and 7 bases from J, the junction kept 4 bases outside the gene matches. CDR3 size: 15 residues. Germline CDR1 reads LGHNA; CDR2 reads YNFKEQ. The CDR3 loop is CASSHRDRGDGELFF. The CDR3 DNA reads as TGTGCCAGCAGCCACCGGGACAGGGGGGACGGGGAGCTGTTTTTT.

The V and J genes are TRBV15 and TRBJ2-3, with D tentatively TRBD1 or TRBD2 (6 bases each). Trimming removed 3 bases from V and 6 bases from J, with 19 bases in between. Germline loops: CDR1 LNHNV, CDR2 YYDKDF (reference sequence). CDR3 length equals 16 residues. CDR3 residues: CATSRVQGNSGDTQYF. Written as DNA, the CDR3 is TGTGCCACCAGCAGGGTACAGGGTAATAGCGGTGATACGCAGTATTTT.

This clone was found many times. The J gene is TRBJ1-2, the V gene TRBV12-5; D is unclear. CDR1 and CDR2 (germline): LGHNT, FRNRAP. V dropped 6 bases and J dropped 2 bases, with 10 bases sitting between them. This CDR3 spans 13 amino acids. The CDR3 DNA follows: TGTGCTAGTGGGCCCGGGCCGAACTATGGCTACACCTTC. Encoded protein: CASGPGPNYGYTF.

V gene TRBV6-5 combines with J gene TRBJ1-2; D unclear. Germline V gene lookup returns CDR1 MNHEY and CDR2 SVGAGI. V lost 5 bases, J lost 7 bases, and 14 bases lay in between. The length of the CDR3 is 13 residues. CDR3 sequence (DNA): TGTGCCAGCAGTAACGGGGTCTTGGGTGGCTACACCTTC. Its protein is CASSNGVLGGYTF.

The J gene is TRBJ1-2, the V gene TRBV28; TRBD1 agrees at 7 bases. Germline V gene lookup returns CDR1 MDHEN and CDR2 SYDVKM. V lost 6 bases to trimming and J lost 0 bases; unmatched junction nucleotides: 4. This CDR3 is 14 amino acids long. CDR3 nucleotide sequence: TGTGCCAGCAGGCAGGGGGGAGCTAACTATGGCTACACCTTC. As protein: CASRQGGANYGYTF.

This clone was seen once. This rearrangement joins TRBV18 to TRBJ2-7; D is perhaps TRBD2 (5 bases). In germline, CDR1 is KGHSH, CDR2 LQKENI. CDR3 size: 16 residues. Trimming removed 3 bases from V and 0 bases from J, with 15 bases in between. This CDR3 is CASSPYGGKSSYEQYF. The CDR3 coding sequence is TGTGCCAGCTCACCGTATGGAGGAAAGAGCTCCTACGAGCAGTACTTC.

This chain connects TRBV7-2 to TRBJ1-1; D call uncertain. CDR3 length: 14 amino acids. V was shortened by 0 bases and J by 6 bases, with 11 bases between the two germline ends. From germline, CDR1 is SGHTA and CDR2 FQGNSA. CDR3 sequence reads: CASSLAEGIAEAFF. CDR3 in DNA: TGTGCCAGCAGCTTAGCGGAGGGTATAGCTGAAGCTTTCTTT. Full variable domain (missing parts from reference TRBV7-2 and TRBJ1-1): GAGVSQSPSNKVTEKGKDVELRCDPISGHTALYWYRQSLGQGLEFLIYFQGNSAPDKSGLPSDRFSAERTGGSVSTLTIQRTQQEDSAVYLCASSLAEGIAEAFFGQGTRLTVV.